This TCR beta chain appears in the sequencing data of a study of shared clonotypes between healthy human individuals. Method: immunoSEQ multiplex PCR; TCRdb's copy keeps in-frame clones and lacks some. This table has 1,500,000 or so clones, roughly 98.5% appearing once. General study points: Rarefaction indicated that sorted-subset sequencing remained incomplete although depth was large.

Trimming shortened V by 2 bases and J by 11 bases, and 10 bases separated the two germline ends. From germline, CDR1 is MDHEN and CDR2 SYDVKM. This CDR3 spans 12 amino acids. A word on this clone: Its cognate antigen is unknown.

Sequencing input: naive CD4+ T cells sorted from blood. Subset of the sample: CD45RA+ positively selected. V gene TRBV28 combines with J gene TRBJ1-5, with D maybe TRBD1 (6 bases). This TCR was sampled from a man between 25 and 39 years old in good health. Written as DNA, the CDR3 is TGTGCCAGCAGTTTAGGGGGCAGGTCCCAGCATTTT. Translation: CASSLGGRSQHF.